This entry lists 26 T cell receptor beta chains sequenced from one sample in a study of CD8+CD57+ T cells in acquired aplastic anemia. Using genomic DNA as the template, TCR beta VDJ and CDR3 profiling was carried out. One entry per CDR3 protein, called by TCRdb with MiXCR from the reads. The sample contains 150,000 to 200,000 distinct CDR3 sequences, 40% to 55% of which appear only once. The sequenced material came from sorted CD4+, CD8+, or CD8+CD57+ T cells (not recorded which) from PBMCs. All receptors come from a human donor in good health.

This clonotype was seen more than once but under ten times. The gene calls are TRBV29-1 and TRBJ2-1; TRBD2 is a possible D gene (6 bases). This CDR3 spans 11 amino acids. Germline CDR1 and CDR2: SQVTM and ANQGSEA. The V end was cut by 7 bases, the J end by 8 bases, with 12 bases between. CDR3 nucleotides: TGCAGCGGGGAGGTACGGGATGAGCAGTTCTTC. The encoded protein is CSGEVRDEQFF.

This clonotype occurred many times. The chain recombines TRBV5-5 with TRBJ2-7; tentatively, D is TRBD1 or TRBD2 (6 bases each). There are 14 residues in the CDR3. Trimming left V 7 bases short and J 6 bases short, with 20 bases between. The germline CDR1 and CDR2 sequences are SGHKS and YYEKEE (reference sequence). The CDR3 nucleotides are TGTGCCAGCGGACTTTTGGTGGGGGGCGGCGAGCAGTACTTC. It yields the protein CASGLLVGGGEQYF.

CDR3 coding DNA: TGTGCCAGCAGCTTATTCAGCACCCTCGAGCAGTACTTC. Translating gives CASSLFSTLEQYF. The chain joins TRBV7-2 to TRBJ2-7; D is unclear. This CDR3 comprises 13 residues. The V end was cut by 2 bases, the J end by 6 bases, with 11 bases between. Germline values: CDR1 SGHTA, CDR2 FQGNSA.

The chain recombines TRBV7-9 with TRBJ2-5; D might be TRBD1 (6 bases). Germline values: CDR1 SEHNR, CDR2 FQNEAQ (reference sequence). V was trimmed by 4 bases and J by 0 bases, leaving 9 bases between them. This CDR3 region has 14 residues. CDR3 residues: CASSSPGDQETQYF. The CDR3 DNA is TGTGCCAGCAGCTCGCCAGGGGACCAAGAGACCCAGTACTTC.

This clonotype was observed at least ten times. The chain couples TRBV20-1 to TRBJ1-5; D unclear. The CDR3 contains 14 residues. Trimming took 0 bases from V and 1 from J, leaving 7 bases between them. Per the germline V gene, CDR1 is DFQATT and CDR2 is SNEGSKA (reference sequence). The CDR3 region is CSAREDKSNQPQHF. CDR3 coding DNA: TGCAGTGCTAGAGAAGACAAGAGCAATCAGCCCCAGCATTTT.

The V call is TRBV20-1, the J call TRBJ1-2; TRBD1 matches 7 bases. V was pared by 3 bases and J by 1 base, with 2 bases of the junction left unmatched. The CDR3 is 13 residues long. Germline CDR1 DFQATT, CDR2 SNEGSKA (reference sequence). In nucleotides, the CDR3 is TGCAGTGCTAGCTACAGGGGTAACTATGGCTACACCTTC. It encodes CSASYRGNYGYTF.

In this sample, this clonotype turned up a few times. This chain uses TRBV12-5 with TRBJ1-1; D may be TRBD1 (6 bases). The CDR3 has 17 residues. Germline assignment: CDR1 LGHNT and CDR2 FRNRAP. V was trimmed by 0 bases and J by 1 base, leaving 15 bases between them. The CDR3 region is CASGLVIAGVPNTEAFF. The CDR3 bases are TGTGCTAGTGGTTTGGTTATAGCAGGGGTTCCGAACACTGAAGCTTTCTTT.

CDR3 region: CASSLSVTEAFF. The DNA for the CDR3 is TGTGCCAGCAGCCTCAGCGTAACTGAAGCTTTCTTT. The gene calls are TRBV12-3 or TRBV12-4 and TRBJ1-1; D ambiguous. Trimming stripped 6 bases from V and 5 bases from J, with 10 bases between. The CDR3 runs to 12 residues.

This clonotype was observed many times. The rearrangement joins TRBV9 to TRBJ2-3; the match to TRBD2 covers 10 bases. Trimming cost V 3 bases and J 2 bases; bases outside gene matches: 6. The CDR3 spans 16 residues. Germline loops: CDR1 SGDLS, CDR2 YYNGEE. The CDR3 bases are TGTGCCAGCAGCGGGTTTAGCGGGAGGACCACAGATACGCAGTATTTT. Its protein product is CASSGFSGRTTDTQYF.

This clonotype occurred a few times. Without the conserved terminal phenylalanine or tryptophan, this CDR3 likely stems from a read error. This chain connects TRBV27 to TRBJ2-7; D unclear. Germline V gene sequence: CDR1 MNHEY, CDR2 SMNVEV (reference sequence). The germline V and J ends were trimmed by 8 bases and 6 bases, with 14 bases remaining between them. This CDR3 comprises 12 residues. CDR3 protein: CASGAGVFEQYS. CDR3 DNA sequence: TGTGCCAGCGGAGCAGGTGTCTTCGAGCAGTACTCC.

The chain has TRBV11-3 and TRBJ2-3; D not certain. The CDR3 runs 13 residues. V lost 1 base and J 3 bases, leaving 5 bases between the germline ends. Germline loops: CDR1 SGHNT, CDR2 YENEEA. For the CDR3, the DNA is TGTGCCAGCAGCTTAGTGTTGACAGATACGCAGTATTTT. It specifies CASSLVLTDTQYF.

This clonotype was detected many times. The CDR3 spells CASSSAGGPTDTQYF. CDR3 nucleotide sequence: TGTGCCAGCAGCTCAGCGGGAGGACCCACAGATACGCAGTATTTT. V and J are TRBV7-2 and TRBJ2-3, with 9 bases matching TRBD2. The CDR3 consists of 15 residues. J gave up 2 bases and V 4 bases, and 4 bases lay outside the gene matches. Germline V gene data show CDR1 as SGHTA and CDR2 as FQGNSA.

This clonotype was counted only a few times. This chain links TRBV7-2 with TRBJ2-7; a possible D gene is TRBD2 (6 bases). The CDR3 length is 15 residues. V dropped 5 bases and J dropped 3 bases, with 17 bases sitting between them. Germline values: CDR1 SGHTA, CDR2 FQGNSA. The DNA for the CDR3 is TGTGCCAGCAGCCTCACCGGAGGGGTGGGCTACGAGCAGTACTTC. This codes for CASSLTGGVGYEQYF. The variable domain in full, completed from reference TRBV7-2 and TRBJ2-7, reads GAGVSQSPSNKVTEKGKDVELRCDPISGHTALYWYRQSLGQGLEFLIYFQGNSAPDKSGLPSDRFSAERTGGSVSTLTIQRTQQEDSAVYLCASSLTGGVGYEQYFGPGTRLTVT.

This clonotype was detected a few times. The chain uses TRBV7-2 and TRBJ2-3; D is unclear. CDR3 length equals 13 residues. V was clipped by 2 bases and J by 2 bases, with 5 bases between them. The V gene's germline CDR1 is SGHTA and CDR2 FQGNSA. The CDR3 DNA reads TGTGCCAGCAGCTTAAGGAACACAGATACGCAGTATTTT. It is translated as CASSLRNTDTQYF.

V and J are TRBV20-1 and TRBJ1-1; no firm D call. This CDR3 contains 15 residues. V was clipped by 3 bases and J by 1 base, with 15 bases between them. The V gene's germline CDR1 is DFQATT and CDR2 SNEGSKA (reference sequence). The CDR3 reads CSASVTQTPNTEAFF. For the CDR3, the DNA is TGCAGTGCTAGTGTTACGCAGACACCGAACACTGAAGCTTTCTTT.

There are many counts of this clonotype. The CDR3 region has the DNA TGCGCCAGCAGGCTAGAACTAGCGGGATTCAATGAGCAGTTCTTC. Translated, it gives CASRLELAGFNEQFF. This chain uses TRBV5-1 with TRBJ2-1, with 10 bases lining up with TRBD2. CDR3 length: 15 amino acids. With 5 bases clipped from V and 6 bases from J, the junction kept 8 bases outside the gene matches. In germline, CDR1 is SGHRS, CDR2 YFSETQ.

The rearrangement uses TRBV5-1 and TRBJ2-3; 10 bases fit TRBD2. The CDR3 runs to 16 residues. The V and J ends lost 4 bases and 2 bases, in that order; junction bases with no gene match: 7. CDR1 SGHRS and CDR2 YFSETQ come from the germline V gene. The CDR3 loop reads CASSKGLAEPTDTQYF. The CDR3 DNA reads TGCGCCAGCAGCAAAGGACTAGCGGAGCCCACAGATACGCAGTATTTT.

This clonotype was picked up many times. CDR3: CASSSGTPTYNEQFF. The CDR3 nucleotides read TGTGCCAGCAGTTCCGGGACGCCTACCTACAATGAGCAGTTCTTC. This chain joins TRBV12-3 or TRBV12-4 and TRBJ2-1; possibly TRBD1 or TRBD2 for D (5 bases each). There are 15 residues in the CDR3. V was cut by 4 bases and J by 2 bases, with 12 bases left in between.

J is TRBJ2-5 and V is TRBV19; 7 bases map to TRBD2. CDR1 is LNHDA, CDR2 SQIVND, per germline (reference sequence). V lost 3 bases, J lost 14 bases, and 15 bases stayed unmatched. The length of the CDR3 is 14 residues. This chain's CDR3 is CASSMERSRETRYF. For the CDR3, the DNA is TGTGCCAGTAGTATGGAGAGGTCGCGGGAGACCCGATACTTC.

The genes are TRBV10-3 and TRBJ1-2; D is unclear. The V gene lost 4 bases and the J gene lost 0 bases, with 6 bases spanning the gap. Germline CDR1 and CDR2: ENHRY and SYGVKD. The CDR3 extends over 13 amino acids. The CDR3 here is CAISVDTNYGYTF. The CDR3 bases are TGTGCCATCAGTGTCGACACTAACTATGGCTACACCTTC.

Notes on this clonotype: A much larger clonotype is one base distant, so this may be a read error. The J gene is TRBJ2-7, the V gene TRBV5-1, with 10 positions matching TRBD2. The germline CDR1 and CDR2 sequences are SGHRS and YFSETQ. J gave up 7 bases and V 3 bases, and 10 bases lay outside the gene matches. The CDR3 sequence is 15 residues long. The CDR3 is CASSSASGSLNEQYF. Here the CDR3 DNA reads TGCGCCAGCAGCTCCGCTAGCGGGAGCCTCAATGAGCAGTACTTC.

The CDR3 reads CSVGKSTGELFF. CDR3 DNA sequence: TGCAGCGTTGGGAAATCTACCGGGGAGCTGTTTTTT. V and J are TRBV29-1 and TRBJ2-2; D gene ambiguous. CDR3 length equals 12 residues. Germline V gene lookup returns CDR1 SQVTM and CDR2 ANQGSEA. Trimming left V 4 bases short and J 5 bases short, with 8 bases between.

V is TRBV24-1 and J is TRBJ2-1; no clear D. The germline gives CDR1 KGHDR, CDR2 SFDVKD. The CDR3 contains 16 residues. The CDR3 nucleotides read TGTGCTCCGATCTACTTCGGTCGAAAGACCTACAATGAGCAGTTCTTC. Amino acids: CAPIYFGRKTYNEQFF.

This clonotype has at least ten counts. The J gene is TRBJ2-7, the V gene TRBV6-1; maybe TRBD1 (6 bases). The CDR3 totals 15 residues. Trimming took off 6 bases at V and 2 bases at J, with 17 bases between the two ends. The germline gives CDR1 MNHNS, CDR2 SASEGT. CDR3 in DNA: TGTGCCAGCAGCGACCAACCAGGGGCGGCCTACGAGCAGTACTTC. Translated: CASSDQPGAAYEQYF.

This chain connects TRBV11-2 to TRBJ1-1; TRBD1 aligns across 10 bases. With 0 bases clipped from V and 3 bases from J, the junction kept 10 bases outside the gene matches. This CDR3 spans 18 amino acids. Germline V lookup: CDR1 SGHAT, CDR2 FQNNGV. CDR3 sequence: CASSLEGQGREGDTEAFF. Written as DNA, the CDR3 is TGTGCCAGCAGCTTAGAGGGACAGGGGCGCGAGGGGGACACTGAAGCTTTCTTT.

This clonotype came up a few times. It may be a read error: a sequence one base away is much more abundant. The chain links TRBV5-6 to TRBJ2-5; 7 positions agree with TRBD2. V lost 5 bases, J lost 5 bases, and 9 bases stayed unmatched. Germline V CDR1 and CDR2: SGHDT, YYEEEE. The CDR3 is made up of 14 amino acids. CDR3 in DNA: TGTGCCAGCAGTTTGACTAGCTTTGGGGAGACCCAGTACTTC. It yields the protein CASSLTSFGETQYF.